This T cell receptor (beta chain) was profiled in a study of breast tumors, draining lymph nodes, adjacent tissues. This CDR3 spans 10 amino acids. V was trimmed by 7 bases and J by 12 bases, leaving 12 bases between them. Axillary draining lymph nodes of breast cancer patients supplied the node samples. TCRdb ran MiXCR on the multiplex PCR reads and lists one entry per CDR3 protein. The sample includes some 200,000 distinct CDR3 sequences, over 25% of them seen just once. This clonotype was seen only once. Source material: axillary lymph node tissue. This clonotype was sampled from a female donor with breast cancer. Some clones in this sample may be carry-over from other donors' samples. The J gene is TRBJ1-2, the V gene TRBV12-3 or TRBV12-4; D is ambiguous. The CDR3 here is CASKGSGNTF. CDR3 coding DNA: TGTGCCAGCAAAGGCAGCGGAAACACCTTC.